The 20 T cell receptor beta chains in this list originate from one sample, sequenced in a study of long-term antiretroviral therapy in people with HIV (dated by TCRdb to the early 2020s). The immunoSEQ hsTCRB v3.0 assay was used at survey level resolution to sequence the TRB variable region. TCRdb's version of the immuneACCESS table is confined to in-frame rearrangements and falls short of the full clone set. An unresolved V gene accounts for under half of the shortfall where checked; the remainder is of unknown origin. For this sample there are about 27,000 clones; around 77% appear just once. Together, the top ten hold over 8.5% of the sample. The sample was unsorted PBMCs, taken 2.1 years after starting antiretroviral therapy. The receptors were gathered from a man younger than 40 with HIV.

The chain has TRBV4-2 and TRBJ1-3; 7 nucleotides agree with TRBD1. CDR1 and CDR2 (germline): LGHNA, YNFKEQ. The CDR3 has 15 amino acids. J was trimmed by 0 bases and V by 3 bases; bases with no gene match: 2. This chain's CDR3 is CASSQDRLSGNTIYF. CDR3 in DNA: TGTGCCAGCAGCCAGGACAGGCTCTCTGGAAACACCATATATTTT.

This sequence joins TRBV27 and TRBJ2-1, with a tentative D call TRBD2 (6 bases). Germline CDR1 MNHEY, CDR2 SMNVEV (reference sequence). The CDR3 runs 12 residues. Trimming pared 2 bases from V and 10 bases from J, leaving 9 bases between. The CDR3 nucleotides are TGTGCCAGCAGTTTAATTGGGGGGGAGCAGTTCTTC. It encodes CASSLIGGEQFF.

The V gene is TRBV6-1, the J gene TRBJ2-7, with D hard to call. Deletions cut 3 bases from V and 9 bases from J, with 6 bases between. CDR3 size: 10 residues. From germline, CDR1 is MNHNS and CDR2 SASEGT. CDR3 amino acids: CASSEWGQYF. CDR3 nucleotides: TGTGCCAGCAGTGAGTGGGGGCAGTACTTC.

This chain connects TRBV4-1 to TRBJ1-2; 7 bases agree with TRBD1. V trimming: 2 bases; J trimming: 0 bases; junction bases outside the gene matches: 3. CDR1 is MGHRA, CDR2 YSYEKL, per germline. The length of the CDR3 is 15 residues. CDR3 amino acids: CASSQRQGTNYGYTF. In DNA, the CDR3 is TGCGCCAGCAGCCAAAGACAGGGAACTAACTATGGCTACACCTTC.

This chain links TRBV19 with TRBJ2-7; D remains ambiguous. This CDR3 comprises 13 residues. Germline CDR1 and CDR2: LNHDA and SQIVND (reference sequence). Trimming took off 6 bases at V and 6 bases at J, with 15 bases between the two ends. The CDR3 reads CASSPTVGLEQYF. The CDR3 nucleotides read TGTGCCAGTAGCCCTACCGTAGGGCTCGAGCAGTACTTC.

The V call is TRBV4-1, the J call TRBJ2-1, with D perhaps matching TRBD2 (5 bases). Trimming removed 0 bases at V and 0 bases at J, with 12 bases between. Germline CDR1 and CDR2: MGHRA and YSYEKL. This CDR3 has 17 residues. CDR3 loop: CASSQEVTRHSYNEQFF. The CDR3 bases are TGCGCCAGCAGCCAAGAGGTAACTAGACACTCCTACAATGAGCAGTTCTTC.

The V and J genes are TRBV28 and TRBJ2-2; no firm D call. Germline CDR1 reads MDHEN; CDR2 reads SYDVKM. The V end was cut by 6 bases, the J end by 1 base, with 9 bases between. The length of the CDR3 is 14 residues. In DNA, the CDR3 is TGTGCCAGCAGCGCCTTCGGGAACACCGGGGAGCTGTTTTTT. Encoded protein: CASSAFGNTGELFF.

This chain uses TRBV10-1 with TRBJ2-5, with 8 bases aligning to TRBD2. This CDR3 has 15 amino acids. Losses at the gene ends were 4 bases for V and 2 bases for J; bases not matched to a gene: 6. Germline V gives CDR1 WNHNN, CDR2 SYGVQD (reference sequence). For the CDR3, the DNA is TGCGCCAGCAGTGGCGGGTCGGGAGGGCAAGAGACCCAGTACTTC. It codes for CASSGGSGGQETQYF.

The V gene is TRBV5-4, the J gene TRBJ1-4; a weak D match, TRBD1 (5 bases). This CDR3 spans 15 amino acids. V lost 5 bases, J lost 6 bases, and 17 bases lay in between. Per the germline V gene, CDR1 is SGHNT and CDR2 is YYREEE (reference sequence). CDR3 nucleotide sequence: TGTGCCAGCAGTCATAAGGGGCAGGGCTATGAAAAACTGTTTTTT. Residues: CASSHKGQGYEKLFF.

The chain combines TRBV19 with TRBJ2-7, with TRBD1 matching 9 bases. The CDR3 has 15 amino acids. Germline V gene sequence: CDR1 LNHDA, CDR2 SQIVND (reference sequence). Trimming at V came to 3 bases and at J to 4 bases, leaving 7 bases not matched to a gene. CDR3 protein: CASSMGQGRLYEQYF. The CDR3 nucleotides read TGTGCCAGTAGTATGGGACAGGGAAGGCTATACGAGCAGTACTTC.

Written as DNA, the CDR3 is TGTGCCAGCAGTTACCTAGGGCCAGCCCCTGGTTCACCCCTCCACTTT. Translating it yields CASSYLGPAPGSPLHF. The gene calls are TRBV6-6 and TRBJ1-6; no definite D call. V lost 2 bases to trimming and J lost 9 bases, with 17 bases between them. Germline loops: CDR1 MNHNY, CDR2 SVGAGI (reference sequence). The CDR3 loop spans 16 amino acids.

The chain recombines TRBV6-1 with TRBJ2-7; no clear D. The ends were cut back, 4 bases at V and 5 bases at J, with 21 bases in the middle. The CDR3 runs to 16 residues. CDR1 MNHNS and CDR2 SASEGT come from the germline V gene. The DNA of the CDR3 is TGTGCCAGCAGTGCCATACGGGCCACTTATTCGGACGAGCAGTACTTC. Translation gives CASSAIRATYSDEQYF.

This clone appeared a single time. J is TRBJ1-3 and V is TRBV2; D ambiguous. CDR3 length equals 14 residues. Per germline, CDR1 SNHLY and CDR2 FYNNEI. V shed 7 bases and J shed 0 bases, with 10 bases lying between them. The CDR3 loop reads CASIRTNSGNTIYF. The CDR3 DNA follows: TGTGCCAGCATCCGGACCAACTCTGGAAACACCATATATTTT.

The chain joins TRBV19 to TRBJ2-1, with TRBD1 as a possible D gene (8 bases). The CDR3 consists of 14 residues. Trimming removed 5 bases from V and 9 bases from J, with 17 bases in between. Germline loops: CDR1 LNHDA, CDR2 SQIVND (reference sequence). CDR3 nucleotide sequence: TGTGCCAGTAGTTCCCTGGGGGGGACAGGTGAGCAGTTCTTC. Its protein product is CASSSLGGTGEQFF. Drawing the rest from reference TRBV19 and TRBJ2-1, the complete variable domain is DGGITQSPKYLFRKEGQNVTLSCEQNLNHDAMYWYRQDPGQGLRLIYYSQIVNDFQKGDIAEGYSVSREKKESFPLTVTSAQKNPTAFYLCASSSLGGTGEQFFGPGTRLTVL.

V and J are TRBV10-3 and TRBJ2-5; D may be TRBD2 (6 bases). V dropped 5 bases and J dropped 5 bases, with 18 bases sitting between them. Germline loops: CDR1 ENHRY, CDR2 SYGVKD. This CDR3 has 15 amino acids. The CDR3 coding sequence is TGTGCCATCAGTACCGGGACTCCCGATGCGGAGACCCAGTACTTC. It is translated as CAISTGTPDAETQYF.

J is TRBJ1-6 and V is TRBV19; D might be TRBD1 (5 bases). The CDR3 sequence is 15 residues long. In germline, CDR1 is LNHDA, CDR2 SQIVND (reference sequence). Trimming shortened V by 2 bases and J by 8 bases, and 13 bases separated the two germline ends. CDR3 residues: CASSIRQSGDSPLHF. CDR3 in DNA: TGTGCCAGTAGTATACGACAGTCTGGGGATTCACCCCTCCACTTT.

V usage is TRBV27 and J usage is TRBJ1-1; D may be TRBD1 (5 bases). The CDR3 has 14 residues. V lost 6 bases and J 0 bases, leaving 11 bases between the germline ends. Germline loops: CDR1 MNHEY, CDR2 SMNVEV (reference sequence). This CDR3 reads CASSPTDMNTEAFF. The CDR3 region has the DNA TGTGCCAGCAGCCCGACAGATATGAACACTGAAGCTTTCTTT.

The CDR3 nucleotides read TGTGCCAGCAGTGAAGGAGCGGGACCCAACTACGAGCAGTACTTC. Amino acid sequence: CASSEGAGPNYEQYF. The chain is built from TRBV2 and TRBJ2-7, with 7 positions matching TRBD2. The CDR3 has 15 amino acids. Per germline, CDR1 SNHLY and CDR2 FYNNEI. The trim removed 1 base at V and 3 bases at J, leaving 6 bases unmatched.

The gene calls are TRBV5-6 and TRBJ2-3; 15 positions match TRBD2. The CDR3 totals 17 residues. The V gene end was trimmed by 4 bases and the J gene end by 0 bases; junction bases not matched to a gene: 3. In germline, CDR1 is SGHDT, CDR2 YYEEEE. The DNA for the CDR3 is TGTGCCAGCAGCAGTGGACTAGCGGGGGGGAGCACAGATACGCAGTATTTT. Protein product: CASSSGLAGGSTDTQYF.

The CDR3 DNA is TGTGCCAGCAGCCAAGAAGAGACTAGCGGTAGCTCCTACGAGCAGTACTTC. This translates into CASSQEETSGSSYEQYF. The chain carries TRBV14 and TRBJ2-7; 9 positions agree with TRBD2. Germline CDR1 and CDR2: SGHDN and FVKESK. After removal of 0 bases from V and 0 bases from J, the junction contained 6 bases not matched to a gene. The CDR3 sequence is 17 residues long.